The clone carrying this T cell receptor (beta chain) was observed a few times. The germline gives CDR1 MDHEN, CDR2 SYDVKM. The V gene lost 2 bases and the J gene lost 0 bases, with 5 bases spanning the gap. The CDR3 extends over 14 amino acids. The record originates from a study of CD8+ T cells in alopecia areata. Sequencing templates came from extracted RNA that was reverse transcribed into cDNA. The protocol was immunoSEQ multiplex PCR, while the TCRdb copy is restricted to in-frame clones and leaves out a portion. Among tens of thousands of clones, 55% to 65% were seen once, and the ten largest hold about a sixth.

This rearrangement joins TRBV28 to TRBJ1-3; D uncertain. The sequencing here drew on CD8+ T cells sorted from blood, taken at week 0. The clonotype originates from a human donor with alopecia areata. In DNA form, the CDR3 reads TGTGCCAGCAGTTTAGACCGCTCTGGAAACACCATATATTTT. Protein sequence: CASSLDRSGNTIYF.